The 16 T cell receptor beta chains below were found in one sample sequenced in a study of blood T cell repertoires in COVID-19. Only in-frame clones appear in the TCRdb table, and some are missing; sequencing was by immunoSEQ multiplex PCR. The sample carries approximately 77,000 clones, roughly 85% recorded once. The source material was peripheral blood. The receptor set was obtained from a man aged 45-65 years with COVID-19, enrolled during active disease.

This clone showed up just a few times. This chain links TRBV3-1 (or the pseudogene TRBV3-2) with TRBJ2-7, with 9 bases matching TRBD2. Germline V gene data show CDR1 as LGHDT and CDR2 as YNNKEL (reference sequence). CDR3 size: 20 residues. The trim removed 0 bases at V and 2 bases at J, leaving 17 bases unmatched. DNA of the CDR3: TGTGCCAGCAGCCAAGAGTCTAGAAGCGGGAGGCCAAAAAAAACCTACGAGCAGTACTTC. Amino acids: CASSQESRSGRPKKTYEQYF.

The genes are TRBV7-9 and TRBJ1-2, with 9 bases fitting TRBD1. The CDR3 is 15 amino acids. In germline, CDR1 is SEHNR, CDR2 FQNEAQ (reference sequence). Losses at the gene ends were 3 bases for V and 4 bases for J; bases not matched to a gene: 6. CDR3 nucleotide sequence: TGTGCCAGCAGCTTGACGGGACAGGGCCTCTATGGCTACACCTTC. Protein sequence: CASSLTGQGLYGYTF. The variable domain in full, with the rest retrieved from reference TRBV7-9 and TRBJ1-2, is DTGVSQNPRHKITKRGQNVTFRCDPISEHNRLYWYRQTLGQGPEFLTYFQNEAQLEKSRLLSDRFSAERPKGSFSTLEIQRTEQGDSAMYLCASSLTGQGLYGYTFGSGTRLTVV.

Here the CDR3 reads CAWSQGARLETQYF. The CDR3 DNA is TGTGCCTGGAGCCAGGGGGCGCGTCTGGAGACCCAGTACTTC. The chain joins TRBV30 to TRBJ2-5, with 8 positions matching TRBD1. With 3 bases clipped from V and 5 bases from J, the junction kept 8 bases outside the gene matches. This CDR3 contains 14 residues. Germline lookup yields CDR1 GTSNPN and CDR2 SVGIG (reference sequence).

The rearrangement joins TRBV9 to TRBJ2-7; 9 bases map to TRBD2. This CDR3 region has 18 residues. The germline V gene has CDR1 SGDLS and CDR2 YYNGEE. V dropped 0 bases and J dropped 3; count of bases not matched to a gene: 13. The chain's CDR3 is CASSVGSGRTSDVYEQYF. The CDR3 DNA reads TGTGCCAGCAGCGTAGGAAGCGGGAGGACTAGCGATGTCTACGAGCAGTACTTC. Looking up the rest from reference TRBV9 and TRBJ2-7 gives the full variable domain: DSGVTQTPKHLITATGQRVTLRCSPRSGDLSVYWYQQSLDQGLQFLIQYYNGEERAKGNILERFSAQQFPDLHSELNLSSLELGDSALYFCASSVGSGRTSDVYEQYFGPGTRLTVT.

This clone was recorded a few times. The chain uses TRBV6-4 and TRBJ2-1; 14 bases are shared with TRBD2. The length of the CDR3 is 16 residues. CDR1 is MRHNA and CDR2 is SNTAGT in the germline V gene. V lost 3 bases to trimming and J lost 8 bases; unmatched junction nucleotides: 6. The CDR3 sequence: CASSETGTSGSDEQFF. CDR3 in DNA: TGTGCCAGCAGTGAAACCGGGACTAGCGGGAGTGATGAGCAGTTCTTC.

This clone was found once. The chain carries TRBV30 and TRBJ2-1; TRBD2 matches 8 bases. V gave up 3 bases and J gave up 8 bases; unmatched junction bases: 12. CDR1 and CDR2 (germline): GTSNPN, SVGIG (reference sequence). The CDR3 extends over 15 amino acids. The CDR3 nucleotides are TGTGCCTGGAGCCGTACCGGGACTAGTGGCCATGAGCAGTTCTTC. Protein: CAWSRTGTSGHEQFF.

This chain connects TRBV7-9 to TRBJ1-1, with D tentatively TRBD1 (5 bases). Looked up from germline, CDR1 is SEHNR and CDR2 is FQNEAQ (reference sequence). Between the trimmed V and J ends, which lost 3 bases and 4 bases, there was a span of 15 bases. This CDR3 comprises 15 residues. CDR3 in DNA: TGTGCCAGCAGCTTGCAGGGTTATTCGGCCACTGAAGCTTTCTTT. Encoded protein: CASSLQGYSATEAFF.

V gene TRBV4-1 combines with J gene TRBJ1-4, with TRBD1 matching 7 bases. This CDR3 spans 16 amino acids. CDR1 MGHRA and CDR2 YSYEKL come from the germline V gene. After removal of 5 bases from V and 5 bases from J, the junction contained 11 bases not matched to a gene. This CDR3 is CASSLTPGTANEKLFF. The CDR3 DNA is TGCGCCAGCAGCTTAACACCCGGGACAGCAAATGAAAAACTGTTTTTT.

The gene calls are TRBV29-1 and TRBJ1-2; the D gene is possibly TRBD1 (6 bases). Germline V gene sequence: CDR1 SQVTM, CDR2 ANQGSEA. Between the trimmed V and J ends, which lost 2 bases and 5 bases, there was a span of 6 bases. This CDR3 has 11 residues. CDR3 loop: CSVETGYGYTF. CDR3 coding DNA: TGCAGCGTTGAAACAGGGTATGGCTACACCTTC.

This chain uses TRBV11-1 with TRBJ2-7; no reliable D call. Trimming took off 3 bases at V and 2 bases at J, with 8 bases between the two ends. Germline V gives CDR1 SGHAT, CDR2 FQDESV (reference sequence). CDR3 length: 13 amino acids. CDR3 nucleotide sequence: TGTGCCAGCAGCTTGTGGCCGACCTACGAGCAGTACTTC. It encodes CASSLWPTYEQYF.

V gene TRBV30 combines with J gene TRBJ1-2; D is ambiguous. Germline V CDR1 and CDR2: GTSNPN, SVGIG (reference sequence). With 4 bases removed from V and 8 bases from J, the gap between germline ends came to 17 bases. The CDR3 runs 13 residues. As DNA, the CDR3 is TGTGCCTGGATGGGCCAGCCGGCGGGAGGCTACACCTTC. Protein: CAWMGQPAGGYTF.

The chain carries TRBV6-5 and TRBJ1-5; D unresolved. The ends were cut back, 6 bases at V and 9 bases at J, with 12 bases in the middle. From germline, CDR1 is MNHEY and CDR2 SVGAGI. This CDR3 has 12 residues. The CDR3 loop reads CASRTPGGPQHF. The CDR3 DNA is TGTGCCAGCAGAACGCCTGGAGGGCCCCAGCATTTT.

The chain links TRBV10-3 to TRBJ2-3; 9 bases are shared with TRBD1. CDR1 is ENHRY, CDR2 SYGVKD, per germline. The CDR3 covers 17 residues. Trimming cost V 4 bases and J 3 bases; bases outside gene matches: 11. The CDR3 reads CAISGDPGQGNTDTQYF. DNA of the CDR3: TGTGCCATCAGTGGGGACCCGGGACAGGGTAATACAGATACGCAGTATTTT.

The chain carries TRBV2 and TRBJ2-7; 8 bases line up with TRBD2. The CDR3 is 15 residues long. The ends lost 6 bases at V and 3 bases at J; junction bases unmatched: 10. The V gene's germline CDR1 is SNHLY and CDR2 FYNNEI. In nucleotides, the CDR3 is TGTGCCAGCAGAGCCGGCGGAGCGGGAGACTACGAGCAGTACTTC. It is translated as CASRAGGAGDYEQYF.

V gene TRBV5-1 combines with J gene TRBJ2-7, with D possibly matching TRBD2 (6 bases). The germline V and J ends were trimmed by 0 bases and 5 bases, with 12 bases remaining between them. From germline, CDR1 is SGHRS and CDR2 YFSETQ. The CDR3 extends over 14 amino acids. For the CDR3, the DNA is TGCGCCAGCAGCTTGGGCGGAGGGCCCAACGAGCAGTACTTC. This codes for CASSLGGGPNEQYF.

The V gene is TRBV3-1 (or the pseudogene TRBV3-2), the J gene TRBJ2-7, with TRBD1 matching 7 bases. CDR1 is LGHDT, CDR2 YNNKEL, per germline (reference sequence). V trimming: 4 bases; J trimming: 5 bases; junction bases outside the gene matches: 5. The CDR3 length is 13 residues. CDR3 sequence reads: CASSRKTGNEQYF. The CDR3 DNA reads TGTGCCAGCAGCCGGAAGACAGGGAACGAGCAGTACTTC.